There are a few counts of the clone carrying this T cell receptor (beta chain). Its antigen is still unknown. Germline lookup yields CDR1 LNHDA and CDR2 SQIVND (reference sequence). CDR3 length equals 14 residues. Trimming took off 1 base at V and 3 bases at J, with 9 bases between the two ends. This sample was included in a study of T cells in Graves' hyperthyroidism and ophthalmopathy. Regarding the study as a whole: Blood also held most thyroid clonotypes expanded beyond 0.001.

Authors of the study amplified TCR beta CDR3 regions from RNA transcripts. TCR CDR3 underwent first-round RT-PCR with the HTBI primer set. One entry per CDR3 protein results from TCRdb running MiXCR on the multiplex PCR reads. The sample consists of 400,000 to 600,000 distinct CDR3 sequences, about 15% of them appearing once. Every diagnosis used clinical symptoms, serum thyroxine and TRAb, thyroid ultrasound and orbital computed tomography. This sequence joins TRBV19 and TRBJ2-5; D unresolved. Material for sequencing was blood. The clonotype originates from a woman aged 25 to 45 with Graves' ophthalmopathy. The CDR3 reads CASSIGLIEETQYF. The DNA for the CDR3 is TGTGCCAGTAGTATAGGGCTAATCGAAGAGACCCAGTACTTC.